This T cell receptor (beta chain) was recovered during a study of cytomegalovirus exposure and HLA in healthy donors. Turning to the study itself: The 120 or so validation repertoires, a later analysis reported, used the same platform as the approximately 670 first-cohort repertoires.

A note on this clone: What it binds is unknown.

Only in-frame clones appear in the TCRdb table, and some are missing; sequencing was by immunoSEQ multiplex PCR. The repertoire holds some 65,000 clones, with just under 95% as singletons. Study-wide results and caveats: Reports indicated that the classifier achieved high specificity and sensitivity in diagnosing cytomegalovirus status.

CDR1 MRHNA and CDR2 SNTAGT come from the germline V gene. The CDR3 is 16 residues long. V lost 6 bases and J lost 0, with 17 bases in between. This rearrangement joins TRBV6-4 to TRBJ1-1; the D gene is possibly TRBD1 (5 bases). The specimen was PBMCs. The TCR comes from a man aged 18 to 30 in good health and CMV-seropositive. The CDR3 is CASRLRQGGLNTEAFF. Written as DNA, the CDR3 is TGTGCCAGCAGGCTACGTCAGGGTGGCTTGAACACTGAAGCTTTCTTT.